This T cell receptor (beta chain) comes out of a study of breast tumors, draining lymph nodes, adjacent tissues. J was trimmed by 1 base and V by 6 bases; bases with no gene match: 14. Germline assignment: CDR1 MNHNS and CDR2 SASEGT. The CDR3 loop spans 18 amino acids. Breast cancer patients provided tissue from their axillary draining lymph nodes. In its sample, this clonotype was seen many times. Each CDR3 protein is one row after TCRdb ran MiXCR on the multiplex PCR reads. The sample includes approximately 130,000 distinct CDR3 sequences, approximately 22% of them seen just once. The receptor was derived from a female donor with breast cancer. Some clones in this sample may be carry-over from other donors' samples. Sequenced sample: axillary lymph node tissue. The gene calls are TRBV6-1 and TRBJ1-5; 8 bases align to TRBD1. The CDR3 spells CASSHGTGGLGSNQPQHF. The CDR3 DNA reads TGTGCCAGCAGCCATGGGACAGGCGGTCTCGGGAGCAATCAGCCCCAGCATTTT.